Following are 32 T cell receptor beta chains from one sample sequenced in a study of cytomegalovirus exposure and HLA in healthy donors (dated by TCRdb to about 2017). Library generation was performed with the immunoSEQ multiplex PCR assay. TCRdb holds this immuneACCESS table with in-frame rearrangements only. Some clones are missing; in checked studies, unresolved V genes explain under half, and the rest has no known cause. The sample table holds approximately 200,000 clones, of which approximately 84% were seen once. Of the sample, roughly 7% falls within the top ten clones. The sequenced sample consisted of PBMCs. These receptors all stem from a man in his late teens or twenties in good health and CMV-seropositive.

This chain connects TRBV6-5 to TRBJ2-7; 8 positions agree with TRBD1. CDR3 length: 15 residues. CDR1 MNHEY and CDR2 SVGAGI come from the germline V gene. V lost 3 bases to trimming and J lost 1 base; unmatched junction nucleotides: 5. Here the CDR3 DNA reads TGTGCCAGCAGTTATAAGCGGACAGGGTCCTACGAGCAGTACTTC. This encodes CASSYKRTGSYEQYF.

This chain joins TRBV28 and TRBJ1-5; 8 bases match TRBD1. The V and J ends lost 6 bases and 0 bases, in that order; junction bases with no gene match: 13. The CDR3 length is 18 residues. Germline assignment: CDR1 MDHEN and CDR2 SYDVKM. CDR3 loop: CASSNPGQATYSNQPQHF. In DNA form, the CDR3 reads TGTGCCAGCAGCAACCCGGGACAGGCGACATATAGCAATCAGCCCCAGCATTTT.

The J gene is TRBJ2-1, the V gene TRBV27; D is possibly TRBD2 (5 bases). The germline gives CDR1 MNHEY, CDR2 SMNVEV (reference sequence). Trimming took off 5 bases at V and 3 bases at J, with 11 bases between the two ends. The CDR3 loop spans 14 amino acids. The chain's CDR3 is CASSKGVDYNEQFF. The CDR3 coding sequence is TGTGCCAGCAGTAAGGGAGTGGACTACAATGAGCAGTTCTTC.

The CDR3 region is CASSRGLSSSYEQYF. In nucleotides, the CDR3 is TGTGCCAGCAGTCGGGGACTATCGAGCTCCTACGAGCAGTACTTC. The chain uses TRBV27 and TRBJ2-7; TRBD2 aligns across 7 bases. Germline V gives CDR1 MNHEY, CDR2 SMNVEV (reference sequence). V shed 5 bases and J 0 bases; nucleotides not matched to a gene: 7. There are 15 residues in the CDR3.

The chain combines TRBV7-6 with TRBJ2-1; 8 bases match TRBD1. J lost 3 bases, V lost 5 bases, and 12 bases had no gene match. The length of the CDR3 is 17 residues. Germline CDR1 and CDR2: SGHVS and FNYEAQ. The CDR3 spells CASSRSLTGDYYNEQFF. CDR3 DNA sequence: TGTGCCAGCAGCCGCAGCCTGACAGGGGATTACTACAATGAGCAGTTCTTC. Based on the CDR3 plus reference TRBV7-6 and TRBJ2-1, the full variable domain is GAGVSQSPRYKVTKRGQDVALRCDPISGHVSLYWYRQALGQGPEFLTYFNYEAQQDKSGLPNDRFSAERPEGSISTLTIQRTEQRDSAMYRCASSRSLTGDYYNEQFFGPGTRLTVL.

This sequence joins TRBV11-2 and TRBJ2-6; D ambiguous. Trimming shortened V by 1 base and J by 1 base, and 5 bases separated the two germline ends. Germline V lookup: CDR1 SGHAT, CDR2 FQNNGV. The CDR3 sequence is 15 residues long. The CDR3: CASSLALSGANVLTF. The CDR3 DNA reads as TGTGCCAGCAGCTTAGCCCTATCTGGGGCCAACGTCCTGACTTTC.

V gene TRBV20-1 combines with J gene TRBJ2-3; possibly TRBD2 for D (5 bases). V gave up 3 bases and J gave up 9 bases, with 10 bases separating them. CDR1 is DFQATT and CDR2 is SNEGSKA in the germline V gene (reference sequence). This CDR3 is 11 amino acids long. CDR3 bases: TGCAGTGCTAGGACTATCCCCACGCAGTATTTT. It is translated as CSARTIPTQYF.

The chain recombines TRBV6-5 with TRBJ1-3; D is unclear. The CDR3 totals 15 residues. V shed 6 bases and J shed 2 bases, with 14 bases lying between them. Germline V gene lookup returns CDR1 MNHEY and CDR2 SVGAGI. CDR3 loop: CASSLTPTPGNTIYF. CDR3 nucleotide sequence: TGTGCCAGCAGCCTGACTCCTACCCCTGGAAACACCATATATTTT.

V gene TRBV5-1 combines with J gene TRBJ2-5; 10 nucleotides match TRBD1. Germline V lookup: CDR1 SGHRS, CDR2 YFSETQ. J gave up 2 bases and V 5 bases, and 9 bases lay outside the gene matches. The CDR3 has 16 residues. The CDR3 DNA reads TGCGCCAGCAGTACGACCGGGACAGGGGTACAAGAGACCCAGTACTTC. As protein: CASSTTGTGVQETQYF. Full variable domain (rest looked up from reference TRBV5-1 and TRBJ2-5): KAGVTQTPRYLIKTRGQQVTLSCSPISGHRSVSWYQQTPGQGLQFLFEYFSETQRNKGNFPGRFSGRQFSNSRSEMNVSTLELGDSALYLCASSTTGTGVQETQYFGPGTRLLVL.

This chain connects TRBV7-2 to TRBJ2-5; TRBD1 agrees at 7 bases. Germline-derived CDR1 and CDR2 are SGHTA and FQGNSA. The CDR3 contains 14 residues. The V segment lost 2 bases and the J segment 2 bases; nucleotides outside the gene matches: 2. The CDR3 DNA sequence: TGTGCCAGCAGCTTAATCAGGGGGCAAGAGACCCAGTACTTC. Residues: CASSLIRGQETQYF.

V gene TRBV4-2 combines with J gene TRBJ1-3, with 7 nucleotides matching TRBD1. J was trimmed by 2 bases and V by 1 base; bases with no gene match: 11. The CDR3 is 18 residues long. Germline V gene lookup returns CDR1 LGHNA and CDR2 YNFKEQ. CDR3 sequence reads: CASSQGIGGSFTGNTIYF. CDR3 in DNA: TGTGCCAGCAGCCAAGGCATAGGGGGCAGTTTTACTGGAAACACCATATATTTT.

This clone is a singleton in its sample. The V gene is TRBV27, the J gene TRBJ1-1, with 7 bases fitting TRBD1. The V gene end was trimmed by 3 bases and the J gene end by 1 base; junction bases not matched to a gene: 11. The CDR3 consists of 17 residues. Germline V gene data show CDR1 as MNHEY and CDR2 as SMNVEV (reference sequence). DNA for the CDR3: TGTGCCAGCAGTTTTCAAGGAGCAGGGGGTAGGAACACTGAAGCTTTCTTT. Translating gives CASSFQGAGGRNTEAFF.

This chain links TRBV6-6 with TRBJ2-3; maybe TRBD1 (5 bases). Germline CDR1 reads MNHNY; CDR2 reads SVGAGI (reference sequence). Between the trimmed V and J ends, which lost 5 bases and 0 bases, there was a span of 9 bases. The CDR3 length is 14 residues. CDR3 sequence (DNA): TGTGCCAGCAGTATGCAGGGTAGCACAGATACGCAGTATTTT. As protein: CASSMQGSTDTQYF.

CDR3 residues: CASSSLPPTGNGNEQFF. The DNA of the CDR3 is TGTGCCAGCTCATCCTTGCCGCCGACAGGGAATGGGAATGAGCAGTTCTTC. The V and J genes are TRBV18 and TRBJ2-1; TRBD1 matches at 7 bases. After removal of 5 bases from V and 7 bases from J, the junction contained 17 bases not matched to a gene. There are 17 residues in the CDR3. Germline CDR1 KGHSH, CDR2 LQKENI.

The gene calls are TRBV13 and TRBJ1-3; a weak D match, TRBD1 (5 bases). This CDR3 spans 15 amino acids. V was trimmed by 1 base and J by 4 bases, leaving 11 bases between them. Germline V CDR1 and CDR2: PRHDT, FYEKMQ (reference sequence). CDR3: CASSLVRQGGNTIYF. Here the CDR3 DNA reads TGTGCCAGCAGCTTAGTTCGCCAGGGAGGAAACACCATATATTTT.

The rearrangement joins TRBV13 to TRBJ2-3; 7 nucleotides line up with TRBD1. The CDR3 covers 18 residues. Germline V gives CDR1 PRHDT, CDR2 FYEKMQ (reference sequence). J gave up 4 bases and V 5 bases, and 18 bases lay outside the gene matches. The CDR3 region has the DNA TGTGCCAGCAGCCGAAGAAAGAACAGGGGCGTAGACCCAGATACGCAGTATTTT. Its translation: CASSRRKNRGVDPDTQYF.

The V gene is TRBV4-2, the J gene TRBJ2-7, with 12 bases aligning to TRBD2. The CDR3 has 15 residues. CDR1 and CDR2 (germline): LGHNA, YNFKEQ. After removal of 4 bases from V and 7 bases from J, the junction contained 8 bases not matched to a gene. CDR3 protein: CASSPRLAGEGEQYF. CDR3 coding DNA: TGTGCCAGCAGCCCGCGACTAGCGGGAGAGGGAGAGCAGTACTTC.

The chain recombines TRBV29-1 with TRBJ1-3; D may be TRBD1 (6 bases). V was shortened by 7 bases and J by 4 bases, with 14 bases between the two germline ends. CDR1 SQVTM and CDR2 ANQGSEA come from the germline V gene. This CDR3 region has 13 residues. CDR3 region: CSAEGGDGNTIYF. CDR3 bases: TGCAGCGCCGAGGGGGGGGACGGAAACACCATATATTTT. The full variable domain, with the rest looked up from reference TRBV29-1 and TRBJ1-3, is SAVISQKPSRDICQRGTSLTIQCQVDSQVTMMFWYRQQPGQSLTLIATANQGSEATYESGFVIDKFPISRPNLTFSTLTVSNMSPEDSSIYLCSAEGGDGNTIYFGEGSWLTVV.

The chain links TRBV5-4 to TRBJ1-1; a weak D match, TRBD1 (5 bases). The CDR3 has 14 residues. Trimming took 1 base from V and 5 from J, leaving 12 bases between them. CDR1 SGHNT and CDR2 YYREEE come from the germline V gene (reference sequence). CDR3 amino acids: CASSLSGRETEAFF. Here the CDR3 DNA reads TGTGCCAGCAGCTTGTCAGGGCGTGAGACTGAAGCTTTCTTT.

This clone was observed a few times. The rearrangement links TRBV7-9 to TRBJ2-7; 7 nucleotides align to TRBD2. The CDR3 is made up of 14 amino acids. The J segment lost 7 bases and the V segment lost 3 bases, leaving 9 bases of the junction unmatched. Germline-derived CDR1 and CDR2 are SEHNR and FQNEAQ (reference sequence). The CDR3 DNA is TGTGCCAGCAGCTTCGCGTCGGGACTAAGGGAGCAGTACTTC. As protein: CASSFASGLREQYF. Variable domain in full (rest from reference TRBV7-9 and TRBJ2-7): DTGVSQNPRHKITKRGQNVTFRCDPISEHNRLYWYRQTLGQGPEFLTYFQNEAQLEKSRLLSDRFSAERPKGSFSTLEIQRTEQGDSAMYLCASSFASGLREQYFGPGTRLTVT.

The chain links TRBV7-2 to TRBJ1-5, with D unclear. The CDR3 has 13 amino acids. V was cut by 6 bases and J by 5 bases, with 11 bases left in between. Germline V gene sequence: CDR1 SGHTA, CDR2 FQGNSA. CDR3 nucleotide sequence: TGTGCCAGCAGTCGAAATAGAGATCAGCCCCAGCATTTT. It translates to CASSRNRDQPQHF. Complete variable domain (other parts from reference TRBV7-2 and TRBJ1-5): GAGVSQSPSNKVTEKGKDVELRCDPISGHTALYWYRQSLGQGLEFLIYFQGNSAPDKSGLPSDRFSAERTGGSVSTLTIQRTQQEDSAVYLCASSRNRDQPQHFGDGTRLSIL.

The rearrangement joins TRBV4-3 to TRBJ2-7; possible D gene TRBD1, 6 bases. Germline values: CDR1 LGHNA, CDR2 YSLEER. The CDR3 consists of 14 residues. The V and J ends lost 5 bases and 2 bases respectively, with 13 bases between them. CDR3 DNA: TGCGCCAGCAGCGCAAGTACAGGGCCCTACGAGCAGTACTTC. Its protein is CASSASTGPYEQYF.

CDR3 in DNA: TGTGCCAGCAGTCCGTGGTTGAGGTTGGACGAGCAGTACTTC. Encoded protein: CASSPWLRLDEQYF. The rearrangement uses TRBV27 and TRBJ2-7; no definite D call. Trimming took off 5 bases at V and 5 bases at J, with 16 bases between the two ends. Germline CDR1 reads MNHEY; CDR2 reads SMNVEV (reference sequence). The CDR3 has 14 amino acids.

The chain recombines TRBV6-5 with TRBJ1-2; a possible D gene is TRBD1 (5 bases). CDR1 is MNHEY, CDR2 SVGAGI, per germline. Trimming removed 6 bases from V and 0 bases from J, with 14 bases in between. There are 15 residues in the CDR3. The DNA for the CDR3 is TGTGCCAGCAGCAGCCACAGGTTTTCTAACTATGGCTACACCTTC. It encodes CASSSHRFSNYGYTF.

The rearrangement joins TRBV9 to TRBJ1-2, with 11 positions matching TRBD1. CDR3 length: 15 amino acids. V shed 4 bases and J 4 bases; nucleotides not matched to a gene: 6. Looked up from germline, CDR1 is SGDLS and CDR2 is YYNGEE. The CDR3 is CASSQGTGGFYGYTF. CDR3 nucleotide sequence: TGTGCCAGCAGCCAAGGGACAGGGGGTTTCTATGGCTACACCTTC.

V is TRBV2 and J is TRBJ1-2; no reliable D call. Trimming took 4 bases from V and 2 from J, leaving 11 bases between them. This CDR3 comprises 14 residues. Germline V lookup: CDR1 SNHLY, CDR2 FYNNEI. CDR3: CASSVLSLNYGYTF. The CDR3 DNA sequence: TGTGCCAGCAGTGTTCTATCCCTAAACTATGGCTACACCTTC.

CDR3 region: CASSSPTGASGNTIYF. The CDR3 bases are TGTGCCAGCAGTAGCCCGACAGGGGCCAGTGGAAACACCATATATTTT. This chain connects TRBV6-6 to TRBJ1-3; 8 bases match TRBD1. V shed 5 bases, J shed 3 bases, and the junction held 9 bases outside the gene matches. The length of the CDR3 is 16 residues. From germline, CDR1 is MNHNY and CDR2 SVGAGI (reference sequence).

CDR3: CASSSAQGSGTDTQYF. In DNA, the CDR3 is TGTGCCAGCAGCTCGGCTCAGGGTTCTGGCACAGATACGCAGTATTTT. This sequence joins TRBV5-4 and TRBJ2-3, with D maybe TRBD1 (5 bases). Germline CDR1 SGHNT, CDR2 YYREEE (reference sequence). Trimming left V 3 bases short and J 1 base short, with 15 bases between. The CDR3 has 16 residues.

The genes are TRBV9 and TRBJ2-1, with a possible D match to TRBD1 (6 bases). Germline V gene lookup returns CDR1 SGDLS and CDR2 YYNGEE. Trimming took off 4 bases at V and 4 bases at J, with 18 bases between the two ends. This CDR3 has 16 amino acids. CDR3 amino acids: CASSPSPGHRYNEQFF. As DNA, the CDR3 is TGTGCCAGCAGCCCATCCCCGGGACACCGGTACAATGAGCAGTTCTTC.

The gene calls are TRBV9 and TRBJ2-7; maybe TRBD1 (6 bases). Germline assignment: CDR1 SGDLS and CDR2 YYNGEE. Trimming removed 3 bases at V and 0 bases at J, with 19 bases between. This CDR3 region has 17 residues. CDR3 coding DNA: TGTGCCAGCAGCGCAAACCGGGACACCATTTTCTCCTACGAGCAGTACTTC. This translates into CASSANRDTIFSYEQYF.

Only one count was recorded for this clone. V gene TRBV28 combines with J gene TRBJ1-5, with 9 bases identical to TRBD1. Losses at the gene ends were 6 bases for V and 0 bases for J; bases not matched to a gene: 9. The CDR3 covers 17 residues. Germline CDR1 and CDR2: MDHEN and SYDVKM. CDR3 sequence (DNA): TGTGCCAGCAGAAAGGACAGGGGCCGTGATAGCAATCAGCCCCAGCATTTT. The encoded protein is CASRKDRGRDSNQPQHF.

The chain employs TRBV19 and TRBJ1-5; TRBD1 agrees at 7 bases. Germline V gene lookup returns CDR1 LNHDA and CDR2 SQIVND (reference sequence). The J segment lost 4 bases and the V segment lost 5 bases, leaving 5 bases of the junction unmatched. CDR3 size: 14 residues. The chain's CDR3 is CASSPRQGNQPQHF. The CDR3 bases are TGTGCCAGTAGTCCCCGACAGGGAAATCAGCCCCAGCATTTT.